A selection of T cell receptor beta chains follows, all from one sample in a study of T cells in Graves' hyperthyroidism and ophthalmopathy. Each CDR3 protein is one row after TCRdb ran MiXCR on the multiplex PCR reads. The profile shows some 560,000 distinct CDR3 sequences, approximately 15% of them singletons. The sample comprised blood. The receptors come from a woman aged 25 to 39 with Graves' hyperthyroidism. CDR3s include the opening cysteine and the closing phenylalanine or tryptophan. The D gene is left open where the match is weak. Clone size appears in some rows only: once, few, many, or a class for an expanded clone.

many,TRBJ1-4,.,TRBV12-3/TRBV12-4,13,TGTGCCAGCAGTTTTCACACTAATGAAAAACTGTTTTTT,CASSFHTNEKLFF
many,TRBJ2-1,.,TRBV28,15,TGTGCCAGCAGTGAACCCCGGACAGTTAAGAATGAGCAGTTCTTC,CASSEPRTVKNEQFF
few,TRBJ2-5,TRBD2,TRBV7-9,16,TGTGCCAGCAGTCTAGCGGGAGGGCCGTTATGGGAGACCCAGTACTTC,CASSLAGGPLWETQYF
few,TRBJ1-5,.,TRBV4-3,15,TGCGCCAGCAGCCAAGGCCTGAGACCGATTCAGCCCCAGCATTTT,CASSQGLRPIQPQHF
many,TRBJ2-7,.,TRBV10-3,14,TGTGCCATCAGTGATTGGGTCGGGTCCTACGAGCAGTACTTC,CAISDWVGSYEQYF
many,TRBJ2-7,.,TRBV28,16,TGTGCCAGCAGTTTACCCGGGACCAAGGGCTCCTACGAGCAGTACTTC,CASSLPGTKGSYEQYF
many,TRBJ2-1,TRBD1,TRBV5-1,14,TGCGCCAGCAGCTTTAGGCAGGGGGATTATGAGCAGTTCTTC,CASSFRQGDYEQFF
many,TRBJ2-1,.,TRBV7-8,14,TGTGCCAGCAGCCCCGAGCGGCAGGGAAATGAGCAGTTCTTC,CASSPERQGNEQFF
.,TRBJ1-4,TRBD1,TRBV11-2,15,TGTGCCAGCAGCTCCAGGGGGCGTATATATGAAAAACTGTTTTTT,CASSSRGRIYEKLFF
.,TRBJ2-1,TRBD2,TRBV7-2,17,TGTGCCAGCAGCTTAGAGGGCGGGAGGCTCGGTTACAATGAGCAGTTCTTC,CASSLEGGRLGYNEQFF
many,TRBJ2-7,TRBD2,TRBV10-2,16,TGCGCCATCCGGAAGGGACTAGCGGGAGAAGGGTACGAGCAGTACTTC,CAIRKGLAGEGYEQYF
many,TRBJ2-3,TRBD2,TRBV20-1,13,TGCAGTGCAAGCGGGATGAGCACAGATACGCAGTATTTT,CSASGMSTDTQYF
.,TRBJ2-1,TRBD2,TRBV3-1,14,TGTGCCAGCAGCCAAGAAAGAGCGGGAGACGAGCAGTTCTTC,CASSQERAGDEQFF
.,TRBJ1-5,.,TRBV28,14,TGTGCCAGTCTATTACATGCGGGCAATCAGCCCCAGCATTTT,CASLLHAGNQPQHF
.,TRBJ1-1,TRBD1,TRBV7-6,16,TGTGCCAGCAGCTCGGGACAGGCGGGGGGCAACACTGAAGCTTTCTTT,CASSSGQAGGNTEAFF
few,TRBJ2-1,TRBD2,TRBV7-2,19,TGTGCCAGCAGCAGAGGGGTTAGCGGGAGTTTGATAGTCAGGGATGAGCAGTTCTTC,CASSRGVSGSLIVRDEQFF
few,TRBJ2-5,TRBD2,TRBV20-1,17,TGCAGTGCAAATCCAGGCGGGAGCTTACCTATCCAAGAGACCCAGTACTTC,CSANPGGSLPIQETQYF
.,TRBJ2-7,TRBD1,TRBV7-2,15,TGTGCCAGCAGCAATACCCGGGACAGAGCCTACGAGCAGTACTTC,CASSNTRDRAYEQYF
many,TRBJ2-4,.,TRBV2,14,TGTGCCAGCAGGTTGGACATTTACCAAAACATTCAGTACTTC,CASRLDIYQNIQYF
many,TRBJ2-1,TRBD2,TRBV14,15,TGTGCCAGCAGCGTGCCTAGCGGGAGAAAGGGTGAGCAGTTCTTC,CASSVPSGRKGEQFF
.,TRBJ1-4,.,TRBV5-5,18,TGTGCCAGCAGCGTAACTCGACAGAAAAGGGCTACTAATGAAAAACTGTTTTTT,CASSVTRQKRATNEKLFF
many,TRBJ1-1,.,TRBV5-5,15,TGTGCCAGCAGACCGCCCGACGGGGGGAACACTGAAGCTTTCTTT,CASRPPDGGNTEAFF
.,TRBJ1-1,.,TRBV18,15,TGTGCCAGCTCACCACGTGGGGGATCCGACACTGAAGCTTTCTTT,CASSPRGGSDTEAFF
many,TRBJ2-1,.,TRBV11-2,12,TGTGCCAGCAGCTACGGGCACGGTGAGCAGTTCTTC,CASSYGHGEQFF
few,TRBJ2-1,TRBD1,TRBV4-1,16,TGCGCCAGCAGCCAAGTCGCGACAGGGGGCCGATATGAGCAGTTCTTC,CASSQVATGGRYEQFF
few,TRBJ2-3,.,TRBV9,14,TGTGCCAGCAGCGTAGCCAGGATCACAGATACGCAGTATTTT,CASSVARITDTQYF
few,TRBJ2-1,.,TRBV19,15,TGTGCCAGTAGTCCGTGGGACCTTGCGTACAATGAGCAGTTCTTC,CASSPWDLAYNEQFF
few,TRBJ2-3,TRBD2,TRBV5-1,16,TGCGCCAGCAGCTTGGCGGGGGGGGCGAGGACAGATACGCAGTATTTT,CASSLAGGARTDTQYF
few,TRBJ2-1,.,TRBV25-1,15,TGTGCCAGCAGTCTAGGGGGACACTCCTACAATGAGCAGTTCTTC,CASSLGGHSYNEQFF
many,TRBJ2-1,TRBD2,TRBV5-1,16,TGCGCCAGCAGCTTGTGGGCGGGAGAAACGTACAATGAGCAGTTCTTC,CASSLWAGETYNEQFF
.,TRBJ2-1,TRBD2,TRBV12-5,16,TGTGCTAGTGGCCGCTTGACGGGAGGCTCCTACAATGAGCAGTTCTTC,CASGRLTGGSYNEQFF
many,TRBJ1-3,TRBD1,TRBV7-2,16,TGTGCCAGCAGCTTAGGACAGGGGGCGGGTGGAAACACCATATATTTT,CASSLGQGAGGNTIYF
many,TRBJ2-1,.,TRBV11-2,11,TGTGCCACTACACCTTCCAATGAGCAGTTCTTC,CATTPSNEQFF
many,TRBJ1-1,TRBD1,TRBV3-1,14,TGTGCCAGCAGCCAGGACAGGGGCTTCACTGAAGCTTTCTTT,CASSQDRGFTEAFF
.,TRBJ2-1,.,TRBV27,14,TGTGCCAGCGGCACGGACAGAAATCGTCATGAGCAGTTCTTC,CASGTDRNRHEQFF
many,TRBJ2-5,TRBD2,TRBV20-1,15,TGCAGTGCTCCCGATAGCGGGAGGGGGCGAGAGACCCAGTACTTC,CSAPDSGRGRETQYF
many,TRBJ2-7,TRBD2,TRBV20-1,14,TGCAGTGCTAGTGAAACTAGCGGGGTCTACGAGCAGTACTTC,CSASETSGVYEQYF
.,TRBJ1-1,.,TRBV7-9,14,TGTGCCCGCAGTCGGGACTTTGAGGGCACTGAAGCTTTCTTT,CARSRDFEGTEAFF
many,TRBJ1-5,.,TRBV6-2/TRBV6-3,13,TGTGCCAGCAGTTACTCGGAGTATCAGCCCCAGCATTTT,CASSYSEYQPQHF
many,TRBJ2-5,TRBD1,TRBV11-2,14,TGTGCCAGCAGCTTTCGTCCACAGGGGGAGACCCAGTACTTC,CASSFRPQGETQYF
few,TRBJ1-1,TRBD1,TRBV27,15,TGTGCCAGCAGTTTAAGACAGGGCAGGGTTGCTGAAGCTTTCTTT,CASSLRQGRVAEAFF
once,TRBJ2-4,TRBD2,TRBV20-1,13,TGCAGTTCGATACTAGCGGGAGTTTACATTCAGTACTTC,CSSILAGVYIQYF
many,TRBJ2-2,.,TRBV13,16,TGTGCCAGCAGCCCCCGGGACAAACCGAACACCGGGGAGCTGTTTTTT,CASSPRDKPNTGELFF
few,TRBJ1-5,.,TRBV5-1,15,TGCGCCAGCAGCACGGACCCATATAGCAATCAGCCCCAGCATTTT,CASSTDPYSNQPQHF
many,TRBJ2-3,.,TRBV18,15,TGTGCCAGCTCACCCTTAGGAGCCCGCACAGATACGCAGTATTTT,CASSPLGARTDTQYF
many,TRBJ2-7,TRBD2,TRBV7-2,16,TGTGCCAGCAGCCTGGGACTAGCGGGAGAGGGATACGAGCAGTACTTC,CASSLGLAGEGYEQYF
many,TRBJ2-7,TRBD1,TRBV28,14,TGTGCCAGCAGTTTACGCCAGGGGGTTACTGAGCAGTACTTC,CASSLRQGVTEQYF
few,TRBJ2-1,.,TRBV19,15,TGTGCCAGTAGTATGGCAGGGGGGGGACTCGGAGAGCAGTTCTTC,CASSMAGGGLGEQFF
.,TRBJ2-2,.,TRBV13,15,TGTGCCAGCAGCTTATTAGGGACGAACGCCGGGGAGCTGTTTTTT,CASSLLGTNAGELFF
.,TRBJ1-3,.,TRBV10-3,15,TGTGCCATCAGTGAGCTAGGGGGACCTGGAAACACCATATATTTT,CAISELGGPGNTIYF
many,TRBJ2-1,TRBD2,TRBV20-1,15,TGCAGTGCTTCCCCGGGACTAGCGGGATCGGGTGAGCAGTTCTTC,CSASPGLAGSGEQFF
many,TRBJ2-1,TRBD1,TRBV18,13,TGTGCCAGCTTCCCGGACAGGGGCGATGAGCAGTTCTTC,CASFPDRGDEQFF
many,TRBJ2-7,.,TRBV7-2,16,TGTGCCAGCAGCCTTGGTTACGAGACCGATCATTTCGGGCAGTACTTC,CASSLGYETDHFGQYF
many,TRBJ1-2,.,TRBV7-2,15,TGTGCCAGCAGCTTAGGCCCAGGGGATTACTATGGCTACACCTTC,CASSLGPGDYYGYTF
many,TRBJ2-7,.,TRBV13,13,TGTGCCAGCAGCTTAGTAAAAATGGGGGAGCAGTACTTC,CASSLVKMGEQYF
.,TRBJ2-2,.,TRBV7-7,13,TGTGCCAGCAGCTTAGTTGTGGACGGGGAGCTGTTTTTT,CASSLVVDGELFF
.,TRBJ2-6,.,TRBV30,15,TGTGCCTGGAGTCTCGGCATCTCTGGGGCCAACGTCCTGACTTTC,CAWSLGISGANVLTF
many,TRBJ1-5,TRBD1,TRBV7-2,14,TGTGCCAGCAGCACCGGACAGGGAGGGCGGGCCCAGCATTTT,CASSTGQGGRAQHF